This T cell receptor (beta chain) was retrieved from a study of T-cell memory formation after mild COVID-19. Study background: TCR clusters were mostly donor specific. Study-wide points: Contracting CD8+ clones were enriched in EMRA, CD4+ mainly in CM and EM.

TCRalpha and TCRbeta libraries used 5'RACE with constant-segment primers and UMIs. TCRdb fed the 5' RACE reads into MiXCR, producing one record per CDR3 protein. This sample has about 240,000 distinct CDR3 sequences; around 10% occur once, and the top ten carry approximately 20%. Trimming took 4 bases from V and 8 from J, leaving 12 bases between them. This CDR3 comprises 13 residues. CDR1 is MNHEY, CDR2 SVGAGI, per germline. This clonotype was observed a handful of times. Its specificity is unknown. Sequenced material: PBMCs or a T cell subset sorted from them (not recorded which). The receptor was isolated from a man between 18 and 35 years old who had mild COVID-19 (a few samples of this study predate the infection). Cell type and time point are not known. The chain couples TRBV6-5 to TRBJ2-1; perhaps TRBD1 as D (5 bases). The CDR3: CASSFPGSDEQFF. CDR3 in DNA: TGTGCCAGCAGTTTCCCAGGGTCTGATGAGCAGTTCTTC.